The entry that follows covers one T cell receptor beta chain sequence. The V gene lost 4 bases and the J gene lost 4 bases, with 8 bases spanning the gap. The CDR3 loop spans 13 amino acids. Germline loops: CDR1 SGHRS, CDR2 YFSETQ. The protocol was immunoSEQ multiplex PCR, while the TCRdb copy is restricted to in-frame clones and leaves out a portion. Among around 18,000 clones listed, around 83% were seen once. This entry is derived from a study of OX40 agonist ivuxolimab in advanced cancers. V usage is TRBV5-1 and J usage is TRBJ2-2, with unresolved D. The sequence was obtained from an adult with an advanced solid tumor such as melanoma, head and neck, liver or kidney cancer. The sequencing used CD4+ or CD8+ T cells sorted from blood, collected in a trial of the OX40 agonist ivuxolimab. In DNA form, the CDR3 reads TGCGCCAGCAGCAGGGTGGGCACCGGGGAGCTGTTTTTT. Amino acid sequence: CASSRVGTGELFF.